This passage covers 20 T cell receptor beta chains from one sample sequenced in a study of blood T cell repertoires in COVID-19. The repertoire was sequenced with immunoSEQ multiplex PCR; TCRdb's copy has only in-frame clones and lacks some. The data contain some 230,000 clones, 80% to 90% of them singletons. The source material was peripheral blood. These receptors originate from a man aged 50 to 60 who had recovered from COVID-19.

The chain employs TRBV7-9 and TRBJ2-1, with 7 bases matching TRBD2. The V segment lost 2 bases and the J segment 15 bases; nucleotides outside the gene matches: 10. The CDR3 runs to 13 residues. Germline CDR1 reads SEHNR; CDR2 reads FQNEAQ (reference sequence). CDR3 coding DNA: TGTGCCAGCAGCTTATATGAGGGAGGGCCTGGGTTCTTC. Its protein product is CASSLYEGGPGFF. The full variable domain, completed using reference TRBV7-9 and TRBJ2-1, is DTGVSQNPRHKITKRGQNVTFRCDPISEHNRLYWYRQTLGQGPEFLTYFQNEAQLEKSRLLSDRFSAERPKGSFSTLEIQRTEQGDSAMYLCASSLYEGGPGFFGPGTRLTVL.

The V and J genes are TRBV28 and TRBJ2-1; 9 nucleotides align to TRBD1. Trimming took 5 bases from V and 5 from J; bases not matched to a gene: 10. Germline loops: CDR1 MDHEN, CDR2 SYDVKM. The CDR3 loop spans 16 amino acids. The CDR3 sequence: CASSTYRGLKNNEQFF. CDR3 sequence (DNA): TGTGCCAGCAGTACCTACAGGGGGCTTAAAAACAATGAGCAGTTCTTC.

The rearrangement links TRBV23-1 to TRBJ2-3; possibly TRBD2 for D (6 bases). TRBV23-1 is an open reading frame whose function is uncertain. CDR3 length: 16 amino acids. The V and J ends lost 6 bases and 3 bases respectively, with 19 bases between them. The CDR3 is CASSPGEDRSTDTQYF. DNA for the CDR3: TGCGCCAGCAGCCCGGGAGAGGACCGTTCGACAGATACGCAGTATTTT.

The rearrangement uses TRBV27 and TRBJ2-3; 11 bases agree with TRBD2. CDR1 is MNHEY and CDR2 is SMNVEV in the germline V gene (reference sequence). The CDR3 spans 17 residues. Trimming took 6 bases from V and 1 from J; bases not matched to a gene: 9. This CDR3 reads CASSRSGTSGRTDTQYF. CDR3 sequence (DNA): TGTGCCAGCAGCCGGTCCGGGACTAGCGGACGCACAGATACGCAGTATTTT.

This sequence joins TRBV29-1 and TRBJ2-7; D is possibly TRBD2 (6 bases). In germline, CDR1 is SQVTM, CDR2 ANQGSEA. This CDR3 contains 13 residues. Trimming cost V 6 bases and J 4 bases, with 16 bases left between them. The CDR3 sequence is CSVTISGPYEQYF. The CDR3 nucleotides are TGCAGCGTGACGATTAGCGGACCTTACGAGCAGTACTTC.

The gene calls are TRBV6-1 and TRBJ2-7, with D possibly being TRBD1 (6 bases). V was clipped by 1 base and J by 4 bases, with 11 bases between them. The germline V gene has CDR1 MNHNS and CDR2 SASEGT. The CDR3 is 14 residues long. CDR3 amino acids: CASSEVGQMYEQYF. The CDR3 nucleotides are TGTGCCAGCAGTGAAGTTGGACAGATGTACGAGCAGTACTTC.

The V gene is TRBV7-2, the J gene TRBJ2-1, with a possible D match to TRBD2 (6 bases). The CDR3 is made up of 14 amino acids. Trimming stripped 6 bases from V and 6 bases from J, with 15 bases between. The germline gives CDR1 SGHTA, CDR2 FQGNSA. The CDR3, as DNA: TGTGCCAGCAGTTACGGGACTCCCATCAATGAGCAGTTCTTC. Its translation is CASSYGTPINEQFF.

CDR3 region: CASSWTHNYGYTF. DNA for the CDR3: TGTGCCAGCAGTTGGACACACAACTATGGCTACACCTTC. The chain recombines TRBV12-3 or TRBV12-4 with TRBJ1-2; D is possibly TRBD1 (5 bases). This CDR3 has 13 residues. V lost 4 bases and J lost 2, with 8 bases in between.

Worth noting for this clone: At one end the junction does not follow the germline gene, possibly because of a read error. This chain connects TRBV6-2 or TRBV6-3 to TRBJ1-2, with 7 positions matching TRBD1. Germline CDR1 MNHEY, CDR2 SVGEGT. The CDR3 is made up of 13 amino acids. In DNA, the CDR3 is TGTGCCAGCACTTACAGGGGCAACTATGGCTACACCTTC. This translates into CASTYRGNYGYTF.

The chain combines TRBV28 with TRBJ2-2; weak D call: TRBD1 (7 bases). The CDR3 is 12 amino acids. Germline lookup yields CDR1 MDHEN and CDR2 SYDVKM. The ends were cut back, 8 bases at V and 6 bases at J, with 10 bases in the middle. CDR3 sequence (DNA): TGTGCCAGCCGGAGGGGGCCCGGGGAGCTGTTTTTT. Residues: CASRRGPGELFF.

The gene calls are TRBV7-9 and TRBJ2-3; no definite D call. This CDR3 is 13 amino acids long. V was clipped by 4 bases and J by 1 base, with 6 bases between them. CDR1 and CDR2 from the germline V gene are SEHNR and FQNEAQ (reference sequence). Here the CDR3 DNA reads TGTGCCAGCAGCTCCTATCGCACAGATACGCAGTATTTT. It is translated as CASSSYRTDTQYF.

This chain links TRBV7-2 with TRBJ1-1; tentatively, D is TRBD1 (5 bases). The CDR3 runs to 14 residues. Germline V gene sequence: CDR1 SGHTA, CDR2 FQGNSA. Trimming shortened V by 5 bases and J by 11 bases, and 21 bases separated the two germline ends. CDR3 residues: CASSPRRDGLGAFF. DNA for the CDR3: TGTGCCAGCAGCCCCCGGAGGGACGGCCTAGGGGCTTTCTTT.

This chain links TRBV28 with TRBJ1-4; TRBD1 is a possible D gene (5 bases). The CDR3 totals 17 residues. The V and J ends lost 2 bases and 8 bases respectively, with 21 bases between them. Germline V lookup: CDR1 MDHEN, CDR2 SYDVKM. The DNA of the CDR3 is TGTGCCAGCAGTTTACCCCGGACAAGGTGGCAAGAGGAAAAACTGTTTTTT. Translated: CASSLPRTRWQEEKLFF.

This clone was recorded once. This chain links TRBV5-1 with TRBJ1-1, with D perhaps TRBD1 (6 bases). Germline CDR1 reads SGHRS; CDR2 reads YFSETQ. This CDR3 has 16 amino acids. The V and J ends lost 0 bases and 4 bases respectively, with 16 bases between them. The CDR3 spells CASSLDLHRASTEAFF. The CDR3 DNA follows: TGCGCCAGCAGCTTGGACCTACACAGGGCAAGCACTGAAGCTTTCTTT.

The genes are TRBV7-2 and TRBJ1-5; D may be TRBD1 (5 bases). The germline gives CDR1 SGHTA, CDR2 FQGNSA. Trimming took 2 bases from V and 1 from J, leaving 9 bases between them. The CDR3 totals 15 residues. The CDR3 DNA reads TGTGCCAGCAGCTTACAGGGTACGAGCAATCAGCCCCAGCATTTT. The encoded protein is CASSLQGTSNQPQHF.

The chain carries TRBV5-8 and TRBJ2-7; 8 bases fit TRBD1. Trimming cost V 1 base and J 4 bases; bases outside gene matches: 10. The CDR3 contains 16 residues. Germline V gene sequence: CDR1 SGHTS, CDR2 YDEGEE. The CDR3 spells CASSLRQGQGQYEQYF. In DNA form, the CDR3 reads TGTGCCAGCAGCTTGAGGCAAGGACAGGGCCAATACGAGCAGTACTTC. Together with reference TRBV5-8 and TRBJ2-7, the CDR3 gives the full variable domain: EAGVTQSPTHLIKTRGQQATLRCSPISGHTSVYWYQQALGLGLQFLLWYDEGEERNRGNFPPRFSGRQFPNYSSELNVNALELEDSALYLCASSLRQGQGQYEQYFGPGTRLTVT.

This clone was detected once. V gene TRBV27 combines with J gene TRBJ2-1; 7 nucleotides align to TRBD2. The germline CDR1 and CDR2 sequences are MNHEY and SMNVEV (reference sequence). The CDR3 is 14 amino acids. V trimming: 10 bases; J trimming: 0 bases; junction bases outside the gene matches: 6. The CDR3 DNA sequence: TGTGCCACCCTAGCGGCCAACTCCTACAATGAGCAGTTCTTC. This translates into CATLAANSYNEQFF.

The chain recombines TRBV29-1 with TRBJ2-3; 7 bases agree with TRBD1. The germline V gene has CDR1 SQVTM and CDR2 ANQGSEA. The CDR3 has 13 amino acids. V trimming: 5 bases; J trimming: 5 bases; junction bases outside the gene matches: 7. CDR3 protein: CSVWQGEKDTQYF. CDR3 nucleotides: TGCAGCGTTTGGCAGGGGGAGAAAGATACGCAGTATTTT.

The gene calls are TRBV6-1 and TRBJ2-5; 9 nucleotides agree with TRBD1. The CDR3 is 14 residues long. V was clipped by 1 base and J by 6 bases; unmatched bases: 3. CDR1 and CDR2 (germline): MNHNS, SASEGT. CDR3: CASSEDRGRQTQYF. The CDR3 bases are TGTGCCAGCAGTGAAGACAGGGGGCGCCAGACCCAGTACTTC.

This chain links TRBV6-2 or TRBV6-3 with TRBJ2-7; the match to TRBD2 covers 9 bases. Germline V gives CDR1 MNHEY, CDR2 SVGEGT. The CDR3 length is 15 residues. V was clipped by 4 bases and J by 3 bases; unmatched bases: 7. The DNA of the CDR3 is TGTGCCAGCAGTTCTCCGGGACTAGCCCTCTACGAGCAGTACTTC. This sequence encodes CASSSPGLALYEQYF.